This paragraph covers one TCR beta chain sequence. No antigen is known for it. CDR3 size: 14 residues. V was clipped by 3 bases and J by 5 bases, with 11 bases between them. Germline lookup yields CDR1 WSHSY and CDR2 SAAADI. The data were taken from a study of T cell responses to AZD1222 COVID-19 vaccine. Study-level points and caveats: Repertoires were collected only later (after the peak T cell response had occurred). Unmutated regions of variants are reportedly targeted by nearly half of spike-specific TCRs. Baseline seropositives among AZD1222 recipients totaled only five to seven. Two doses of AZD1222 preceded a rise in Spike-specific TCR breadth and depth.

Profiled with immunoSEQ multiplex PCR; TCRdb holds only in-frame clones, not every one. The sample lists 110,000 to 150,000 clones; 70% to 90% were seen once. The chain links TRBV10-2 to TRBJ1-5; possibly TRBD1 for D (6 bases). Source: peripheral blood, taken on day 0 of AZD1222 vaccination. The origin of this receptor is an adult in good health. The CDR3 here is CASSDRQEDQPQHF. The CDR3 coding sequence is TGCGCCAGCAGTGATAGACAGGAGGATCAGCCCCAGCATTTT.